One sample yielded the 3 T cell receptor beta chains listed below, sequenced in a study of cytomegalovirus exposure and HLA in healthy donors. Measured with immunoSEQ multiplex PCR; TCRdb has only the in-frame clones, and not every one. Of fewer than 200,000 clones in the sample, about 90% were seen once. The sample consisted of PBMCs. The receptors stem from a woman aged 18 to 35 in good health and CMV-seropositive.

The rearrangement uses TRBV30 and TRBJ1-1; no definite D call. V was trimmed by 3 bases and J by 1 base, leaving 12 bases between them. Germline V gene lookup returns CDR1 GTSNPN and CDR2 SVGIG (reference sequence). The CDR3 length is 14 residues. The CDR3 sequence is CAWSFGLGNTEAFF. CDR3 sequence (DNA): TGTGCCTGGAGCTTTGGACTGGGGAACACTGAAGCTTTCTTT.

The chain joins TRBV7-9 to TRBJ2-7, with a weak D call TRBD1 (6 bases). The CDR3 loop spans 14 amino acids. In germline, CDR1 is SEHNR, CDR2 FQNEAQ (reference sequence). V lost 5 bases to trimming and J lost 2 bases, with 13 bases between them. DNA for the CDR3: TGTGCCAGCAGCCCCGGACAGATAGCCTACGAGCAGTACTTC. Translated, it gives CASSPGQIAYEQYF.

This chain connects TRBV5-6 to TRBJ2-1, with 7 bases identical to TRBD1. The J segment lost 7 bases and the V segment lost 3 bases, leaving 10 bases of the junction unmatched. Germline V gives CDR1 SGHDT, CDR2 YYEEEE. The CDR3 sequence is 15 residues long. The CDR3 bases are TGTGCCAGCAGCTATGTGACAGGGAAGTTGAATGAGCAGTTCTTC. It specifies CASSYVTGKLNEQFF.